This T cell receptor beta chain was found in a study of prognosis after radiotherapy for stage I lung cancer. This CDR3 is 15 amino acids long. Germline assignment: CDR1 SGHNT and CDR2 YENEEA. Trimming took off 6 bases at V and 6 bases at J, with 17 bases between the two ends. Genomic DNA was subjected to two-round multiplex PCR for amplification of TCR beta CDR3. TRBV and TRBJ genes each had their own specific primers in first-round PCR. TCRdb re-derived calls from the multiplex PCR reads in MiXCR, one entry per CDR3 protein. The table shows around 19,000 distinct CDR3 sequences, with around 55% occurring only once.

The input for sequencing was PBMCs, taken before or after stereotactic body radiation therapy (not recorded which). This clonotype originated in a donor aged 50 or older with non-small cell lung cancer. The chain combines TRBV11-3 with TRBJ2-2, with D maybe TRBD1 (8 bases). The CDR3 DNA reads TGTGCCAGCAGGGGGGGGACAGGTGAACCCGGGGAGCTGTTTTTT. Translation: CASRGGTGEPGELFF.